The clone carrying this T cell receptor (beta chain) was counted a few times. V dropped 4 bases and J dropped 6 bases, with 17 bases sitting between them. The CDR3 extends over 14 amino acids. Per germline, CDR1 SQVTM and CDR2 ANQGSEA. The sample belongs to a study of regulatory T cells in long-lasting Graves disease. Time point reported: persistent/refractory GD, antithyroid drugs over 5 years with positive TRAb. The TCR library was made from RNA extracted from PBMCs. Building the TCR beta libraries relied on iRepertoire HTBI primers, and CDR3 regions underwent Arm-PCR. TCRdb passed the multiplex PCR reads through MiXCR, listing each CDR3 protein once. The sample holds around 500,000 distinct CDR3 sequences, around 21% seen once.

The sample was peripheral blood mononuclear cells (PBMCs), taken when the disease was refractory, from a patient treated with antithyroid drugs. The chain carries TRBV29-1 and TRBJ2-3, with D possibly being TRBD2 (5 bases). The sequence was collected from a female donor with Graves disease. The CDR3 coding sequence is TGCAGCGTTGCGGGCTTGGGGAGAGGGGATACGCAGTATTTT. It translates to CSVAGLGRGDTQYF.